This entry lists 25 T cell receptor beta chains sequenced from one sample in a study of T cell repertoires in cytomegalovirus infection. TCRdb re-analysed the reads in MiXCR, keeping a single row per CDR3 protein. The data hold some 940,000 distinct CDR3 sequences, with 25% to 40% observed a single time. These receptors have no identified antigens. The sequenced sample was cultured CD8+ T cells from PBMCs, obtained from culture after CMV antigen stimulation. These receptors were obtained from a human donor in good health (CMV status not recorded). Some clones in this sample may be carry-over from other donors' samples.

This clonotype was seen only a few times. The CDR3 coding sequence is TGTGCCAGCAGTGAATCGGGGAACACCGGGGAGCTGTTTTTT. Translated: CASSESGNTGELFF. The chain combines TRBV6-1 with TRBJ2-2; no reliable D call. Germline-derived CDR1 and CDR2 are MNHNS and SASEGT. The V end was cut by 2 bases, the J end by 1 base, with 5 bases between. The CDR3 has 14 residues.

This clonotype came up a few times. The V call is TRBV24-1, the J call TRBJ2-4; D is ambiguous. The CDR3 extends over 12 amino acids. Germline V CDR1 and CDR2: KGHDR, SFDVKD. V was cut by 4 bases and J by 7 bases, with 7 bases left in between. The CDR3 loop is CATSDHLNIQYF. The CDR3 DNA sequence: TGTGCCACCAGTGACCACCTGAACATTCAGTACTTC.

This clonotype was detected many times. The chain carries TRBV27 and TRBJ2-1, with D tentatively TRBD2 (5 bases). V was clipped by 8 bases and J by 8 bases, with 10 bases between them. The CDR3 totals 11 residues. CDR1 MNHEY and CDR2 SMNVEV come from the germline V gene (reference sequence). CDR3 region: CASRNSDEQFF. DNA of the CDR3: TGTGCCAGCCGGAATAGCGATGAGCAGTTCTTC.

V and J are TRBV28 and TRBJ2-7; TRBD1 aligns across 10 bases. V dropped 6 bases and J dropped 3; count of bases not matched to a gene: 8. The length of the CDR3 is 15 residues. Germline V lookup: CDR1 MDHEN, CDR2 SYDVKM. The CDR3, as DNA: TGTGCCAGCAGGGGGACAGGGGAATTTTTCTACGAGCAGTACGTC. It translates to CASRGTGEFFYEQYV.

The chain carries TRBV19 and TRBJ1-1; D is unresolved. CDR3 length equals 14 residues. Per the germline V gene, CDR1 is LNHDA and CDR2 is SQIVND (reference sequence). Trimming pared 3 bases from V and 0 bases from J, leaving 8 bases between. The CDR3 spells CASSIAYLNTEAFF. The CDR3 DNA is TGTGCCAGTAGTATCGCCTACCTGAACACTGAAGCTTTCTTT.

The chain links TRBV7-6 to TRBJ1-5; D is unclear. The CDR3 runs to 14 residues. Germline CDR1 is SGHVS and CDR2 is FNYEAQ. Trimming took off 0 bases at V and 3 bases at J, with 6 bases between the two ends. CDR3 sequence reads: CASSLASDNQPQHF. The CDR3 DNA reads TGTGCCAGCAGCTTAGCCTCGGACAATCAGCCCCAGCATTTT.

The chain is built from TRBV4-2 and TRBJ2-1, with a tentative D call TRBD2 (5 bases). The germline V gene encodes CDR1 LGHNA and CDR2 YNFKEQ. CDR3 length: 13 amino acids. V lost 3 bases, J lost 10 bases, and 13 bases lay in between. CDR3 residues: CASSQEVAREQFF. Here the CDR3 DNA reads TGTGCCAGCAGCCAGGAGGTGGCAAGAGAGCAGTTCTTC.

The V and J genes are TRBV12-3 or TRBV12-4 and TRBJ1-2; possibly TRBD1 for D (5 bases). The CDR3 has 17 residues. V lost 3 bases to trimming and J lost 4 bases, with 21 bases between them. In DNA form, the CDR3 reads TGTGCCAGCAGTTTGGGGGTTGCGGGAGGGTTAGCCTATGGCTACACCTTC. This translates into CASSLGVAGGLAYGYTF.

Only a few counts were recorded for this clonotype. V and J are TRBV10-3 and TRBJ1-5, with a possible D match to TRBD1 (5 bases). V lost 0 bases to trimming and J lost 5 bases, with 8 bases between them. The CDR3 runs to 14 residues. Germline loops: CDR1 ENHRY, CDR2 SYGVKD. CDR3 protein: CAISESRGHQPQHF. The DNA of the CDR3 is TGTGCCATCAGTGAGTCTCGGGGACATCAGCCCCAGCATTTT.

This clonotype has more than one count but fewer than ten. V usage is TRBV10-3 and J usage is TRBJ2-7; D tentatively fits TRBD1 or TRBD2 (5 bases each). Deletions cut 4 bases from V and 0 bases from J, with 16 bases between. The length of the CDR3 is 16 residues. The germline V gene has CDR1 ENHRY and CDR2 SYGVKD. For the CDR3, the DNA is TGTGCCATCAGTGGTACCGGGACCCTTAGCTCCTACGAGCAGTACGTC. Amino acids: CAISGTGTLSSYEQYV.

The rearrangement uses TRBV4-1 and TRBJ2-5; D is uncertain. This CDR3 region has 16 residues. CDR1 MGHRA and CDR2 YSYEKL come from the germline V gene. V was cut by 0 bases and J by 2 bases, with 13 bases left in between. The CDR3 spells CASSQEPAMIQETQYF. DNA of the CDR3: TGCGCCAGCAGCCAAGAACCAGCTATGATACAAGAGACCCAGTACTTC.

There are a few counts of this clonotype. This rearrangement joins TRBV5-4 to TRBJ2-2; tentative D call: TRBD1 (6 bases). The CDR3 totals 16 residues. In germline, CDR1 is SGHNT, CDR2 YYREEE (reference sequence). V gave up 6 bases and J gave up 0 bases, with 15 bases separating them. CDR3 sequence reads: CASIPDRSSNTGELFF. The CDR3 DNA follows: TGTGCCAGCATCCCTGACAGGAGTTCGAACACCGGGGAGCTGTTTTTT. Together with reference TRBV5-4 and TRBJ2-2, the CDR3 gives the full variable domain: ETGVTQSPTHLIKTRGQQVTLRCSSQSGHNTVSWYQQALGQGPQFIFQYYREEENGRGNFPPRFSGLQFPNYSSELNVNALELDDSALYLCASIPDRSSNTGELFFGEGSRLTVL.

This clonotype has a handful of counts. V usage is TRBV12-3 or TRBV12-4 and J usage is TRBJ2-7, with 11 bases aligning to TRBD2. Trimming at V came to 3 bases and at J to 6 bases, leaving 4 bases not matched to a gene. The CDR3 covers 14 residues. For the CDR3, the DNA is TGTGCCAGCAGTTTGACTAGCGGGACCTTCGAGCAGTACTTC. Translated: CASSLTSGTFEQYF.

V usage is TRBV5-5 and J usage is TRBJ1-1, with D perhaps matching TRBD1 (6 bases). CDR3 length: 18 residues. Germline CDR1 reads SGHKS; CDR2 reads YYEKEE (reference sequence). V was shortened by 3 bases and J by 1 base, with 22 bases between the two germline ends. The CDR3 DNA sequence: TGTGCCAGCAGCTGGGGGGCGGGGGGCGGTCCGGGGAACACTGAAGCTTTCTTT. Residues: CASSWGAGGGPGNTEAFF.

This clonotype was counted at least ten times. V gene TRBV12-3 or TRBV12-4 combines with J gene TRBJ1-1; possible D gene TRBD1, 6 bases. Trimming took off 5 bases at V and 4 bases at J, with 17 bases between the two ends. The CDR3 extends over 15 amino acids. CDR3 nucleotides: TGTGCCAGCAGTCTACGGGGGGGGCCGGGCACTGAAGCTTTCTTT. It is translated as CASSLRGGPGTEAFF.

This clonotype was counted only a few times. This chain connects TRBV5-6 to TRBJ1-1; D unclear. Germline V gene lookup returns CDR1 SGHDT and CDR2 YYEEEE. The V end was cut by 7 bases, the J end by 4 bases, with 8 bases between. The CDR3 sequence is 11 residues long. The CDR3 protein is CASEWGTEAFF. The CDR3 coding sequence is TGTGCCAGCGAATGGGGCACTGAAGCTTTCTTT.

This clonotype came up once. The chain links TRBV7-8 to TRBJ2-7; D perhaps matches TRBD2 (5 bases). Germline V gives CDR1 SGHVS, CDR2 FQNEAQ. Trimming removed 5 bases at V and 0 bases at J, with 20 bases between. The CDR3 runs 17 residues. CDR3 DNA: TGTGCCAGCAGCATATCGGACTTGGACGGGATCTCCTACGAGCAGTACTTC. It encodes CASSISDLDGISYEQYF.

The chain employs TRBV7-9 and TRBJ1-4; unclear D gene. This CDR3 contains 19 residues. With 1 base removed from V and 0 bases from J, the gap between germline ends came to 18 bases. CDR1 is SEHNR and CDR2 is FQNEAQ in the germline V gene (reference sequence). The CDR3 loop is CASSLDGQPWKATNEKLFF. CDR3 nucleotide sequence: TGTGCCAGCAGCTTAGACGGGCAGCCGTGGAAGGCAACTAATGAAAAACTGTTTTTT.

The sample holds a few counts of this clonotype. The chain couples TRBV6-5 to TRBJ2-3, with TRBD2 identical over 7 bases. This CDR3 contains 14 residues. CDR1 MNHEY and CDR2 SVGAGI come from the germline V gene. Trimming at V came to 7 bases and at J to 2 bases, leaving 6 bases not matched to a gene. The CDR3 nucleotides are TGTGCCAGCATTAAGCGGGGTCTCACAGATACGCAGTATTTT. Its translation is CASIKRGLTDTQYF.

This clonotype was observed many times. An end of the junction does not agree with germline; a read error may underlie this. The genes are TRBV7-9 and TRBJ2-3; D is uncertain. Germline values: CDR1 SEHNR, CDR2 FQNEAQ (reference sequence). This CDR3 is built from 13 residues. The CDR3 reads CASSLDRSLRRDF. CDR3 in DNA: TGTGCCAGCAGCTTAGATCGTTCGCTCCGAAGGGATTTT.

A few counts support this clonotype. The J gene is TRBJ1-3, the V gene TRBV4-1, with a tentative D call TRBD1 (5 bases). The CDR3 is made up of 15 amino acids. Germline V gene data show CDR1 as MGHRA and CDR2 as YSYEKL. V shed 1 base and J shed 4 bases, with 11 bases lying between them. The CDR3 region has the DNA TGCGCCAGCAGCCAAGCCCCAGGGCGCGGAAACACCATATATTTT. Its translation is CASSQAPGRGNTIYF.

This clonotype was recorded at least ten times. This chain joins TRBV7-3 and TRBJ2-1; TRBD2 matches 13 bases. CDR1 and CDR2 (germline): SGHTA, FQGTGA. The V segment lost 5 bases and the J segment 10 bases; nucleotides outside the gene matches: 8. The CDR3 is 15 amino acids. CDR3: CASSTLAGGPREQFF. The CDR3 DNA follows: TGTGCCAGCAGCACACTAGCGGGGGGGCCGCGGGAGCAGTTCTTC.

The chain links TRBV27 to TRBJ1-4, with D maybe TRBD1 (5 bases). Germline CDR1 reads MNHEY; CDR2 reads SMNVEV (reference sequence). Trimming pared 6 bases from V and 8 bases from J, leaving 22 bases between. The CDR3 sequence is 16 residues long. CDR3 coding DNA: TGTGCCAGCAGACCCCCTCCGGGACCCGGGGTGGAAAAACTGTTTTTT. Encoded protein: CASRPPPGPGVEKLFF.

This clonotype has only a few counts. V usage is TRBV13 and J usage is TRBJ1-1, with D possibly TRBD1 on 6 matching bases. Per the germline V gene, CDR1 is PRHDT and CDR2 is FYEKMQ (reference sequence). The CDR3 contains 15 residues. The ends were cut back, 5 bases at V and 6 bases at J, with 19 bases in the middle. The CDR3 sequence is CASSPPSGVTPEAFF. CDR3 DNA sequence: TGTGCCAGCAGCCCACCCTCAGGGGTCACCCCTGAAGCTTTCTTT.

The chain couples TRBV20-1 to TRBJ2-7; 7 bases align to TRBD1. The junction had 6 bases not matched to a gene; V was cut back by 4 bases and J by 3 bases. Germline V gene sequence: CDR1 DFQATT, CDR2 SNEGSKA (reference sequence). The CDR3 length is 13 residues. The CDR3 DNA reads as TGCAGTGCTACCGGGACAGACAGCTACGAGCAGTACGTC. Encoded protein: CSATGTDSYEQYV.